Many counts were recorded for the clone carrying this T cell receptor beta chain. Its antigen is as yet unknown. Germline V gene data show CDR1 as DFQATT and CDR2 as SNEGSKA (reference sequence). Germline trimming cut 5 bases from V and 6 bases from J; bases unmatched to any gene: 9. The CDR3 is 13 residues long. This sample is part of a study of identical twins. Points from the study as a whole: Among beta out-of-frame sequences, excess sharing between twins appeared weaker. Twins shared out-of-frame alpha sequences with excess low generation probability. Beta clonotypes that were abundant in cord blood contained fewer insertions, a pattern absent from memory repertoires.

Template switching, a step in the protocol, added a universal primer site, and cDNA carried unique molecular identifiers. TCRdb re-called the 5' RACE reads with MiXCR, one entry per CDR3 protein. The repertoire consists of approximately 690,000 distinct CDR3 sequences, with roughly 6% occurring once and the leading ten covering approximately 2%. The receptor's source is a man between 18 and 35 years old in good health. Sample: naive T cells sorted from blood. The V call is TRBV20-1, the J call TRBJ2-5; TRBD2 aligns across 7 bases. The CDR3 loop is CSAWDYYLKTQYF. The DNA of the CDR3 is TGCAGTGCTTGGGACTACTACTTAAAGACCCAGTACTTC.